Each of the 27 T cell receptor beta chains below was sequenced from the same sample in a study of cytomegalovirus exposure and HLA in healthy donors. Sequenced by immunoSEQ multiplex PCR; TCRdb stores in-frame clones only, minus some. The sample lists some 240,000 clones, approximately 83% occurring once. The sequenced material came from PBMCs. These receptors all come from a woman between 25 and 40 years old in good health and CMV-seropositive.

The rearrangement uses TRBV27 and TRBJ1-1; D ambiguous. V lost 3 bases and J lost 0, with 5 bases in between. CDR1 and CDR2 from the germline V gene are MNHEY and SMNVEV (reference sequence). This CDR3 is built from 13 residues. Here the CDR3 DNA reads TGTGCCAGCAGTTTCAGTCTGAACACTGAAGCTTTCTTT. It specifies CASSFSLNTEAFF.

This chain uses TRBV7-8 with TRBJ1-1; weak D call: TRBD1 (6 bases). V was shortened by 2 bases and J by 6 bases, with 16 bases between the two germline ends. This CDR3 spans 15 amino acids. Germline lookup yields CDR1 SGHVS and CDR2 FQNEAQ. The CDR3 loop reads CASSLNGGASPEAFF. The CDR3 DNA is TGTGCCAGCAGCTTAAATGGGGGCGCGTCGCCTGAAGCTTTCTTT.

V gene TRBV7-9 combines with J gene TRBJ2-3; 8 bases are shared with TRBD2. The CDR3 contains 16 residues. Trimming took 5 bases from V and 2 from J; bases not matched to a gene: 9. CDR1 and CDR2 from the germline V gene are SEHNR and FQNEAQ (reference sequence). For the CDR3, the DNA is TGTGCCAGCAGCCCAACTAGCGGACTAGTCACAGATACGCAGTATTTT. This gives the protein CASSPTSGLVTDTQYF.

The genes are TRBV18 and TRBJ2-7, with 10 bases identical to TRBD2. J lost 0 bases, V lost 1 base, and 3 bases had no gene match. This CDR3 spans 16 amino acids. CDR1 is KGHSH and CDR2 is LQKENI in the germline V gene. The CDR3 nucleotides are TGTGCCAGCTCACCACGGCCTAGCGGGAGCTCCTACGAGCAGTACTTC. Its protein is CASSPRPSGSSYEQYF.

This clone turned up a few times. The chain couples TRBV2 to TRBJ1-5; D perhaps matches TRBD1 (5 bases). Trimming shortened V by 5 bases and J by 4 bases, and 15 bases separated the two germline ends. Germline V lookup: CDR1 SNHLY, CDR2 FYNNEI. There are 15 residues in the CDR3. CDR3 in DNA: TGTGCCAGCAGTTTCCAGGGCCTTCGGAATCAGCCCCAGCATTTT. The encoded protein is CASSFQGLRNQPQHF.

The rearrangement uses TRBV5-1 and TRBJ1-3, with TRBD1 identical over 10 bases. The CDR3 is 15 amino acids. Germline CDR1 SGHRS, CDR2 YFSETQ. The V and J ends lost 4 bases and 2 bases, in that order; junction bases with no gene match: 3. In DNA form, the CDR3 reads TGCGCCAGCAGCCCGGGGACAGGGGCTGGAAACACCATATATTTT. Translation gives CASSPGTGAGNTIYF.

The chain carries TRBV28 and TRBJ2-1, with 11 bases fitting TRBD2. The germline V gene encodes CDR1 MDHEN and CDR2 SYDVKM. V gave up 6 bases and J gave up 1 base; unmatched junction bases: 5. This CDR3 comprises 16 residues. The CDR3 loop is CASSLAGGNSYNEQFF. DNA of the CDR3: TGTGCCAGCAGCTTAGCGGGAGGGAATTCCTACAATGAGCAGTTCTTC. The full variable domain, with the rest looked up from reference TRBV28 and TRBJ2-1, is DVKVTQSSRYLVKRTGEKVFLECVQDMDHENMFWYRQDPGLGLRLIYFSYDVKMKEKGDIPEGYSVSREKKERFSLILESASTNQTSMYLCASSLAGGNSYNEQFFGPGTRLTVL.

V and J are TRBV10-3 and TRBJ1-5; TRBD1 agrees at 12 bases. With V trimmed by 6 bases and J by 5 bases, 5 bases remained unmatched. Germline CDR1 and CDR2: ENHRY and SYGVKD. This CDR3 region has 15 residues. The CDR3 bases are TGTGCCATCAGCGGGACAGGGGGCCCCGATCAGCCCCAGCATTTT. It specifies CAISGTGGPDQPQHF.

The chain combines TRBV27 with TRBJ2-7, with 7 bases matching TRBD2. Germline-derived CDR1 and CDR2 are MNHEY and SMNVEV (reference sequence). The trim removed 5 bases at V and 6 bases at J, leaving 10 bases unmatched. This CDR3 region has 14 residues. The CDR3 nucleotides are TGTGCCAGCAGTGCCGGGACTACACTCGGCGAGCAGTACTTC. It yields the protein CASSAGTTLGEQYF.

The chain links TRBV19 to TRBJ2-7, with TRBD1 as a possible D gene (5 bases). Germline V CDR1 and CDR2: LNHDA, SQIVND (reference sequence). V was clipped by 3 bases and J by 4 bases, with 10 bases between them. The CDR3 has 13 residues. The CDR3 DNA reads as TGTGCCAGTAGTATGGCAAGGGGTTACGAGCAGTACTTC. It translates to CASSMARGYEQYF.

In its sample, this clone was seen once. The V and J genes are TRBV28 and TRBJ1-1; the D is unclear. The CDR3 has 15 amino acids. Germline CDR1 reads MDHEN; CDR2 reads SYDVKM. V was cut by 3 bases and J by 1 base, with 12 bases left in between. CDR3: CASSLALGGNTEAFF. The CDR3 DNA reads as TGTGCCAGCAGTTTGGCCCTCGGAGGGAACACTGAAGCTTTCTTT. The whole variable domain, filled in from reference TRBV28 and TRBJ1-1, reads DVKVTQSSRYLVKRTGEKVFLECVQDMDHENMFWYRQDPGLGLRLIYFSYDVKMKEKGDIPEGYSVSREKKERFSLILESASTNQTSMYLCASSLALGGNTEAFFGQGTRLTVV.

The rearrangement links TRBV10-2 to TRBJ2-7; perhaps TRBD1 as D (6 bases). Germline CDR1 WSHSY, CDR2 SAAADI. The CDR3 consists of 14 residues. Trimming shortened V by 8 bases and J by 0 bases, and 14 bases separated the two germline ends. CDR3 coding DNA: TGCGCCAGCGGGGACAATAAATTCTCCTACGAGCAGTACTTC. Translation: CASGDNKFSYEQYF.

The chain employs TRBV30 and TRBJ1-4; 10 positions match TRBD1. Trimming cost V 5 bases and J 3 bases; bases outside gene matches: 6. The CDR3 is 15 residues long. Germline loops: CDR1 GTSNPN, CDR2 SVGIG (reference sequence). The CDR3 sequence: CAWGGTGVPNEKLFF. CDR3 coding DNA: TGTGCCTGGGGAGGGACAGGGGTCCCTAATGAAAAACTGTTTTTT. Using reference TRBV30 and TRBJ1-4 for the parts outside the CDR3, the full variable domain is SQTIHQWPATLVQPVGSPLSLECTVEGTSNPNLYWYRQAAGRGLQLLFYSVGIGQISSEVPQNLSASRPQDRQFILSSKKLLLSDSGFYLCAWGGTGVPNEKLFFGSGTQLSVL.

This chain links TRBV5-1 with TRBJ1-1, with D tentatively TRBD1 (5 bases). This CDR3 spans 14 amino acids. CDR1 SGHRS and CDR2 YFSETQ come from the germline V gene. Trimming pared 0 bases from V and 3 bases from J, leaving 9 bases between. The CDR3 bases are TGCGCCAGCAGCTTGGGCGGGGGGGACACTGAAGCTTTCTTT. Its protein is CASSLGGGDTEAFF.

The rearrangement joins TRBV9 to TRBJ2-3, with D perhaps TRBD2 (6 bases). Germline loops: CDR1 SGDLS, CDR2 YYNGEE. V was trimmed by 8 bases and J by 5 bases, leaving 15 bases between them. The length of the CDR3 is 13 residues. CDR3 sequence reads: CASRSGAGDTQYF. CDR3 nucleotides: TGTGCCAGTAGATCGGGAGCTGGAGATACGCAGTATTTT. Full variable domain (missing parts from reference TRBV9 and TRBJ2-3): DSGVTQTPKHLITATGQRVTLRCSPRSGDLSVYWYQQSLDQGLQFLIQYYNGEERAKGNILERFSAQQFPDLHSELNLSSLELGDSALYFCASRSGAGDTQYFGPGTRLTVL.

The CDR3 region has the DNA TGTGCCAGCAGACCCTCGGGGGTCCACGAGCAGTACTTC. The encoded protein is CASRPSGVHEQYF. The chain has TRBV28 and TRBJ2-7; the D gene is possibly TRBD2 (6 bases). Trimming took off 6 bases at V and 5 bases at J, with 14 bases between the two ends. This CDR3 region has 13 residues. From germline, CDR1 is MDHEN and CDR2 SYDVKM. The full variable domain, completed using reference TRBV28 and TRBJ2-7, is DVKVTQSSRYLVKRTGEKVFLECVQDMDHENMFWYRQDPGLGLRLIYFSYDVKMKEKGDIPEGYSVSREKKERFSLILESASTNQTSMYLCASRPSGVHEQYFGPGTRLTVT.

The V gene is TRBV15, the J gene TRBJ2-1; a possible D gene is TRBD2 (6 bases). V was pared by 6 bases and J by 7 bases, with 13 bases between. This CDR3 contains 13 residues. In germline, CDR1 is LNHNV, CDR2 YYDKDF (reference sequence). This chain's CDR3 is CATSREYYNEQFF. DNA of the CDR3: TGTGCCACCAGTCGGGAGTACTATAATGAGCAGTTCTTC.

The V call is TRBV30, the J call TRBJ2-1, with TRBD2 matching over 9 bases. The CDR3 sequence is 14 residues long. CDR1 is GTSNPN, CDR2 SVGIG, per germline (reference sequence). J was trimmed by 9 bases and V by 3 bases; bases with no gene match: 9. CDR3 sequence: CAWRLAGAGLEQFF. CDR3 in DNA: TGTGCCTGGAGATTAGCGGGAGCGGGACTTGAGCAGTTCTTC.

Only a few counts were recorded for this clone. The rearrangement joins TRBV4-2 to TRBJ2-7, with 7 bases lining up with TRBD1. V lost 0 bases and J lost 1; bases outside the gene matches: 6. The length of the CDR3 is 16 residues. CDR1 LGHNA and CDR2 YNFKEQ come from the germline V gene. This CDR3 reads CASSQDWGQTSYEQYF. For the CDR3, the DNA is TGTGCCAGCAGCCAAGATTGGGGACAGACATCCTACGAGCAGTACTTC.

The chain has TRBV6-1 and TRBJ2-7, with D tentatively TRBD1 (6 bases). Germline CDR1 MNHNS, CDR2 SASEGT. CDR3 size: 16 residues. V was pared by 2 bases and J by 3 bases, with 17 bases between. For the CDR3, the DNA is TGTGCCAGCAGTGAAACTATCACAGGGTTGGACTACGAGCAGTACTTC. As protein: CASSETITGLDYEQYF.

CDR3 DNA sequence: TGTGCCAGTAGTCCCGGGACTAGCGAGGTGAATGAGCAGTTCTTC. Its protein product is CASSPGTSEVNEQFF. The chain uses TRBV19 and TRBJ2-1; 10 bases align to TRBD2. The CDR3 is 15 residues long. J was trimmed by 7 bases and V by 5 bases; bases with no gene match: 8. In germline, CDR1 is LNHDA, CDR2 SQIVND (reference sequence). The full variable domain, its missing parts supplied by reference TRBV19 and TRBJ2-1, is DGGITQSPKYLFRKEGQNVTLSCEQNLNHDAMYWYRQDPGQGLRLIYYSQIVNDFQKGDIAEGYSVSREKKESFPLTVTSAQKNPTAFYLCASSPGTSEVNEQFFGPGTRLTVL.

This clone was observed once. This chain joins TRBV27 and TRBJ2-3; D is undetermined. Per germline, CDR1 MNHEY and CDR2 SMNVEV (reference sequence). V was pared by 1 base and J by 3 bases, with 8 bases between. The CDR3 has 14 amino acids. This CDR3 is CASSLYPATDTQYF. In nucleotides, the CDR3 is TGTGCCAGCAGTTTATACCCAGCGACAGATACGCAGTATTTT.

This clone was detected only a few times. The chain is built from TRBV19 and TRBJ2-1, with D perhaps TRBD2 (6 bases). CDR1 and CDR2 (germline): LNHDA, SQIVND (reference sequence). V was pared by 5 bases and J by 1 base, with 12 bases between. This CDR3 region has 15 residues. This chain's CDR3 is CASSRTEGSYNEQFF. The CDR3 nucleotides are TGTGCCAGTAGTCGGACGGAGGGGTCCTACAATGAGCAGTTCTTC.

This clone was recorded once. The gene calls are TRBV18 and TRBJ2-7, with 8 bases lining up with TRBD1. Per the germline V gene, CDR1 is KGHSH and CDR2 is LQKENI. V lost 6 bases and J lost 4; bases outside the gene matches: 11. This CDR3 region has 15 residues. This CDR3 is CASSPSRDRFYEQYF. CDR3 nucleotides: TGTGCCAGCTCGCCCAGCCGGGACAGGTTTTACGAGCAGTACTTC.

The rearrangement joins TRBV7-6 to TRBJ1-1, with D hard to call. The germline CDR1 and CDR2 sequences are SGHVS and FNYEAQ. V was trimmed by 4 bases and J by 0 bases, leaving 9 bases between them. This CDR3 region has 14 residues. CDR3 sequence: CASSSPEMNTEAFF. CDR3 nucleotides: TGTGCCAGCAGCTCGCCGGAGATGAACACTGAAGCTTTCTTT.

The chain is built from TRBV7-2 and TRBJ2-3; possible D gene TRBD2, 5 bases. V shed 2 bases and J shed 5 bases, with 8 bases lying between them. CDR1 is SGHTA and CDR2 is FQGNSA in the germline V gene. The CDR3 length is 13 residues. The CDR3 region is CASSLYREDTQYF. The CDR3 coding sequence is TGTGCCAGCAGCTTATATCGGGAAGATACGCAGTATTTT.

The rearrangement uses TRBV4-2 and TRBJ1-2; no clear D. The V gene's germline CDR1 is LGHNA and CDR2 YNFKEQ. V was pared by 0 bases and J by 4 bases, with 9 bases between. The CDR3 has 14 amino acids. The chain's CDR3 is CASSQEVTGYGYTF. CDR3 bases: TGTGCCAGCAGCCAAGAAGTGACGGGCTATGGCTACACCTTC.